The 14 T cell receptor beta chains below come from one sample, sequenced in a study of blood T cell repertoires in COVID-19. Produced via immunoSEQ multiplex PCR; TCRdb's table is partial and in-frame only. The table shows approximately 230,000 clones, with 86% occurring only once. Material for sequencing was PBMCs or T cells enriched from blood (not recorded which). The receptors here all came from a man between 40 and 49 years old who had recovered from COVID-19.

V gene TRBV27 combines with J gene TRBJ1-5; no clear D gene. The CDR3 is 15 amino acids. Per germline, CDR1 MNHEY and CDR2 SMNVEV (reference sequence). Trimming removed 6 bases from V and 6 bases from J, with 18 bases in between. The CDR3 protein is CASRARGISPQPQHF. The CDR3 region has the DNA TGTGCCAGCAGGGCCCGGGGTATCTCGCCTCAGCCCCAGCATTTT.

The gene calls are TRBV6-1 and TRBJ2-2, with TRBD2 identical over 12 bases. This CDR3 spans 18 amino acids. CDR1 MNHNS and CDR2 SASEGT come from the germline V gene. With 4 bases clipped from V and 3 bases from J, the junction kept 9 bases outside the gene matches. In DNA, the CDR3 is TGTGCCAGCAGTGGGGAGACTAGCGGGAGTAGGTACACCGGGGAGCTGTTTTTT. Translating it yields CASSGETSGSRYTGELFF.

CDR3 sequence reads: CASSRGQYQETQYF. The CDR3 DNA is TGTGCCAGCAGTCGCGGACAGTACCAAGAGACCCAGTACTTC. V usage is TRBV6-5 and J usage is TRBJ2-5; D is perhaps TRBD1 (6 bases). The CDR3 has 14 residues. Trimming cost V 5 bases and J 0 bases, with 10 bases left between them. Looked up from germline, CDR1 is MNHEY and CDR2 is SVGAGI.

The chain has TRBV28 and TRBJ1-1; D may be TRBD1 (5 bases). The CDR3 sequence is 12 residues long. Trimming cost V 11 bases and J 2 bases, with 12 bases left between them. The germline gives CDR1 MDHEN, CDR2 SYDVKM. As DNA, the CDR3 is TGTGCCCTAGACAGTCTAAACACTGAAGCTTTCTTT. This sequence encodes CALDSLNTEAFF.

For the CDR3, the DNA is TGTGCCAGCAGTTTGACCGGGAGGGTGCAGTACTTC. It codes for CASSLTGRVQYF. This chain connects TRBV6-5 to TRBJ2-7; 8 bases line up with TRBD2. CDR3 length equals 12 residues. CDR1 is MNHEY and CDR2 is SVGAGI in the germline V gene. The trim removed 4 bases at V and 9 bases at J, leaving 5 bases unmatched.

The rearrangement uses TRBV13 and TRBJ2-4, with 8 nucleotides matching TRBD2. Per the germline V gene, CDR1 is PRHDT and CDR2 is FYEKMQ (reference sequence). CDR3 length equals 12 residues. Unmatched junction bases numbered 1, after V lost 5 bases and J lost 7 bases. The CDR3 DNA sequence: TGTGCCAGCAGCCCGGGGGGGAACATTCAGTACTTC. This encodes CASSPGGNIQYF.

J is TRBJ2-3 and V is TRBV10-3, with a weak D call TRBD2 (5 bases). The V end lost 0 bases, the J end lost 5 bases, and 9 bases lay between the germline ends. Germline V lookup: CDR1 ENHRY, CDR2 SYGVKD. The CDR3 sequence is 14 residues long. CDR3 in amino acids: CAISESTRGDTQYF. The CDR3 bases are TGTGCCATCAGTGAGTCCACTAGAGGAGATACGCAGTATTTT.

This clone appeared once. This sequence joins TRBV29-1 and TRBJ2-1; D is unclear. The CDR3 runs 12 residues. Trimming left V 4 bases short and J 3 bases short, with 7 bases between. Germline lookup yields CDR1 SQVTM and CDR2 ANQGSEA. The CDR3 nucleotides read TGCAGCGTTGGTTCGTACTACAATGAGCAGTTCTTC. Residues: CSVGSYYNEQFF.

V is TRBV7-9 and J is TRBJ2-3; D remains ambiguous. This CDR3 is 11 amino acids long. The ends were cut back, 5 bases at V and 11 bases at J, with 11 bases in the middle. CDR1 is SEHNR and CDR2 is FQNEAQ in the germline V gene (reference sequence). The CDR3 reads CASSHETRQYF. In DNA form, the CDR3 reads TGTGCCAGCAGCCACGAAACAAGGCAGTATTTT.

Worth noting for this clone: One base away lies a much larger clone, so this may be a sequencing read error. Other DNA sequences of this sample code for an identical CDR3. This CDR3 reads CASSLGLAGHNEQFF. DNA for the CDR3: TGTGCCAGCAGCTTAGGACTAGCGGGGCACAATGAGCAGTTCTTC. The chain couples TRBV7-2 to TRBJ2-1; 11 nucleotides align to TRBD2. This CDR3 has 15 residues. From germline, CDR1 is SGHTA and CDR2 FQGNSA. With V trimmed by 1 base and J by 5 bases, 1 base remained unmatched.

The chain uses TRBV7-9 and TRBJ1-1, with D perhaps matching TRBD1 (5 bases). The germline CDR1 and CDR2 sequences are SEHNR and FQNEAQ (reference sequence). V lost 3 bases and J lost 5, with 13 bases in between. This CDR3 contains 14 residues. CDR3 in amino acids: CASSFPGGGTEAFF. CDR3 DNA sequence: TGTGCCAGCAGCTTTCCTGGTGGGGGGACTGAAGCTTTCTTT. Variable domain in full (rest from reference TRBV7-9 and TRBJ1-1): DTGVSQNPRHKITKRGQNVTFRCDPISEHNRLYWYRQTLGQGPEFLTYFQNEAQLEKSRLLSDRFSAERPKGSFSTLEIQRTEQGDSAMYLCASSFPGGGTEAFFGQGTRLTVV.

The V gene is TRBV5-4, the J gene TRBJ1-6; D is uncertain. CDR1 is SGHNT, CDR2 YYREEE, per germline (reference sequence). Trimming took 0 bases from V and 8 from J, leaving 9 bases between them. The CDR3 has 14 amino acids. CDR3 nucleotide sequence: TGTGCCAGCAGCTTGGAGGACTGGGATTCACCCCTCCACTTT. Translation: CASSLEDWDSPLHF.

The V call is TRBV7-2, the J call TRBJ1-3; 8 bases are a match to TRBD1. The CDR3 is 15 amino acids. The germline V gene encodes CDR1 SGHTA and CDR2 FQGNSA. V was pared by 5 bases and J by 6 bases, with 9 bases of the junction left unmatched. CDR3 loop: CASSPRGQGVNTIYF. The CDR3 bases are TGTGCCAGCAGCCCACGAGGACAGGGAGTAAACACCATATATTTT.

The chain links TRBV19 to TRBJ1-5; TRBD1 agrees at 7 bases. This CDR3 is 16 amino acids long. V was clipped by 8 bases and J by 4 bases; unmatched bases: 14. CDR1 is LNHDA and CDR2 is SQIVND in the germline V gene (reference sequence). CDR3 loop: CASVPAGDSTNQPQHF. The CDR3 nucleotides read TGTGCCAGTGTCCCGGCCGGGGACAGCACGAATCAGCCCCAGCATTTT.